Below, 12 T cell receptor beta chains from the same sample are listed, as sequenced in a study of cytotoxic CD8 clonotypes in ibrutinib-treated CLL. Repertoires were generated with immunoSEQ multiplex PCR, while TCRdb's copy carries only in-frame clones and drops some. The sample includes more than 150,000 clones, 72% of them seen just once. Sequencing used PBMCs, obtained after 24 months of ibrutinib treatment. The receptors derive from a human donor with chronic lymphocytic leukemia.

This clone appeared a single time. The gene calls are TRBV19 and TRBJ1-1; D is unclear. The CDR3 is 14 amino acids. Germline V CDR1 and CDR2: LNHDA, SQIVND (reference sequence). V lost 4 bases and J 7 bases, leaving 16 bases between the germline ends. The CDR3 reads CASSRPRWSGEAFF. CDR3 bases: TGTGCCAGTAGTAGGCCCCGCTGGTCGGGTGAAGCTTTCTTT.

The CDR3 nucleotides read TGTGCCATCAGTGATGAGTGGCCGGGAAACACCATATATTTT. Translation gives CAISDEWPGNTIYF. The chain employs TRBV10-3 and TRBJ1-3; unclear D gene. V lost 3 bases, J lost 4 bases, and 10 bases lay in between. CDR3 size: 14 residues. Germline V CDR1 and CDR2: ENHRY, SYGVKD.

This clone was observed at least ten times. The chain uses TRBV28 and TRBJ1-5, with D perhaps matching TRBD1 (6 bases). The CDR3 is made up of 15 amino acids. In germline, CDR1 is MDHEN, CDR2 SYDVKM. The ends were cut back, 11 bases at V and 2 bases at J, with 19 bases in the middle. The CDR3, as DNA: TGTGCCCACTCGGACAGTCCAGAGGGCAATCAGCCCCAGCATTTT. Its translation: CAHSDSPEGNQPQHF.

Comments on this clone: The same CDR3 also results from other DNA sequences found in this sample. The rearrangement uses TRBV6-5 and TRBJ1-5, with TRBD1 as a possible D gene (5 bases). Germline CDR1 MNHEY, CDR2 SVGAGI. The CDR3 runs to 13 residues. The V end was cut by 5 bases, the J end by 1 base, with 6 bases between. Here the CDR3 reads CASSRDSNQPQHF. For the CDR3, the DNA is TGTGCCAGCAGTAGGGACAGCAATCAGCCCCAGCATTTT.

CDR3 in amino acids: CASSLALGGSHNEQFF. In DNA, the CDR3 is TGTGCCAGCAGCTTAGCTCTCGGCGGGAGCCACAATGAGCAGTTCTTC. This chain links TRBV7-2 with TRBJ2-1; 7 bases map to TRBD2. Looked up from germline, CDR1 is SGHTA and CDR2 is FQGNSA. Losses at the gene ends were 0 bases for V and 5 bases for J; bases not matched to a gene: 7. The CDR3 runs 16 residues.

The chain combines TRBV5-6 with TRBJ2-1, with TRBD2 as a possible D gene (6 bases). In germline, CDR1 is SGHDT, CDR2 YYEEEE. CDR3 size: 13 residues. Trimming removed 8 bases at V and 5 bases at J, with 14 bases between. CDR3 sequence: CASAGSEDNEQFF. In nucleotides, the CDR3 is TGTGCCAGTGCGGGAAGTGAGGACAATGAGCAGTTCTTC.

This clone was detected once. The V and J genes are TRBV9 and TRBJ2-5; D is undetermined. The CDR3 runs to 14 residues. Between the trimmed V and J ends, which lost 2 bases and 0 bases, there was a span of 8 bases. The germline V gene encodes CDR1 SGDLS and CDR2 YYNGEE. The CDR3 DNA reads TGTGCCAGCAGCGTCCAGGAGTACCAAGAGACCCAGTACTTC. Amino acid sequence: CASSVQEYQETQYF.

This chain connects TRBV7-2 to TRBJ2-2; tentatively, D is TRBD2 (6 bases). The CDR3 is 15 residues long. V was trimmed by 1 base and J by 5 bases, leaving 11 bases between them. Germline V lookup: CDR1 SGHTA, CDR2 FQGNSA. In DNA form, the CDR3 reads TGTGCCAGCAGCTTAGGACTAGAAGGGACCGGGGAGCTGTTTTTT. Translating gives CASSLGLEGTGELFF.

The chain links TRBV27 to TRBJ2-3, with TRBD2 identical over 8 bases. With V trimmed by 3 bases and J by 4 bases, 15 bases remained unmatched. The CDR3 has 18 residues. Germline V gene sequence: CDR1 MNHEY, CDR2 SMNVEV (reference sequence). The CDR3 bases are TGTGCCAGCAGTTTTGGATGGGGAAGCGGGAGAGGTGCAGATACGCAGTATTTT. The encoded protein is CASSFGWGSGRGADTQYF.

CDR3 bases: TGCGCCAGCAGCTTGGACGGTGCCGCCCACTATGGCTACACCTTC. Encoded protein: CASSLDGAAHYGYTF. The rearrangement links TRBV5-1 to TRBJ1-2; no reliable D call. V was cut by 0 bases and J by 3 bases, with 12 bases left in between. The CDR3 has 15 residues. CDR1 SGHRS and CDR2 YFSETQ come from the germline V gene.

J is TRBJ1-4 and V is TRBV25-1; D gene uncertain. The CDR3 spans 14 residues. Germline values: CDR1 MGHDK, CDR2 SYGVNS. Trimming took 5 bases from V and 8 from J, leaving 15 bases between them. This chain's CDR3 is CASSPVGFEEKLFF. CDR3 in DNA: TGTGCCAGCAGTCCGGTGGGTTTCGAAGAAAAACTGTTTTTT.

The CDR3 sequence is CASRDRGAGQPQHF. The CDR3 nucleotides read TGCGCCAGCAGAGACAGGGGGGCAGGTCAGCCCCAGCATTTT. The genes are TRBV10-2 and TRBJ1-5; 9 bases match TRBD1. The V segment lost 6 bases and the J segment 6 bases; nucleotides outside the gene matches: 6. Germline V gene data show CDR1 as WSHSY and CDR2 as SAAADI. The CDR3 has 14 amino acids.